This T cell receptor (beta chain) was observed in a study of blood T cell repertoires in COVID-19. This clone was recorded once. This CDR3 spans 16 amino acids. CDR1 and CDR2 (germline): ENHRY, SYGVKD. Unmatched junction bases numbered 14, after V lost 7 bases and J lost 6 bases. In the source study's methods: Estimated nucleated cell counts came from reference gene primer amplification. Sequencing was performed with immunoSEQ multiplex PCR; in TCRdb, only in-frame clones are kept and a portion is missing. That table gives V, J and clone size, and the DNA gave D and trimming. The data hold some 120,000 clones, with over 75% observed a single time.

The receptor was isolated from a man in his 70s with active or convalescent COVID-19. The chain carries TRBV10-3 and TRBJ2-3; TRBD1 matches 9 bases. The sequenced material came from peripheral blood. In DNA, the CDR3 is TGTGCCATCAAAAAGGGGACAGGGTCGATTTTGGATACGCAGTATTTT. As protein: CAIKKGTGSILDTQYF.